Below are 25 T cell receptor beta chains sequenced from a single sample in a study of regulatory T cells in long-lasting Graves disease. Described time point: newly diagnosed GD, antithyroid drugs for less than 3 months. The TCR library was prepared using RNA isolated from PBMCs. Library construction for TCR beta used iRepertoire HTBI primers and Arm-PCR of CDR3 regions. From the multiplex PCR reads, TCRdb called clonotypes with MiXCR, one entry per CDR3 protein. Of roughly 610,000 distinct CDR3 sequences in the sample, less than 20% are singletons; the top ten hold roughly 18%. The same sample was also studied in work on T cells in Graves' hyperthyroidism and ophthalmopathy.

The sample consisted of peripheral blood mononuclear cells (PBMCs), taken at new diagnosis, from a patient treated with antithyroid drugs. These receptor sequences come from a woman aged 30 to 39 with Graves disease.

A few counts support this clonotype. The rearrangement uses TRBV5-1 and TRBJ1-3; TRBD1 aligns across 12 bases. V trimming: 4 bases; J trimming: 8 bases; junction bases outside the gene matches: 4. Germline values: CDR1 SGHRS, CDR2 YFSETQ. CDR3 length equals 14 residues. CDR3 amino acids: CASSEGQGAHTIYF. The CDR3 coding sequence is TGCGCCAGCAGCGAGGGACAGGGGGCACACACCATATATTTT.

This clonotype was seen ten or more times. Here the CDR3 DNA reads TGCAGTGCTAAAGTAACAGGGGAGAGTGGCTACACCTTC. Translated: CSAKVTGESGYTF. The chain couples TRBV20-1 to TRBJ1-2; TRBD1 agrees at 7 bases. From germline, CDR1 is DFQATT and CDR2 SNEGSKA (reference sequence). This CDR3 has 13 residues. V gave up 4 bases and J gave up 7 bases; unmatched junction bases: 9.

This clonotype was seen a few times. This may arise from a read error, as a much more abundant clone is one base away. The V and J genes are TRBV12-3 or TRBV12-4 and TRBJ1-2; the match to TRBD1 covers 7 bases. The CDR3 is 14 amino acids. The CDR3, as DNA: TGTGACAGCAGTTCCCCCGGGACAGACTATGGCTACACCTTC. Residues: CDSSSPGTDYGYTF.

This clonotype was detected a few times. The chain employs TRBV19 and TRBJ2-3, with no clear D. The CDR3 extends over 13 amino acids. Germline V lookup: CDR1 LNHDA, CDR2 SQIVND (reference sequence). Trimming shortened V by 9 bases and J by 2 bases, and 12 bases separated the two germline ends. The CDR3 DNA is TGTGCCAGCCGACCCCGTGCCACAGATACGCAGTATTTT. This codes for CASRPRATDTQYF.

The J gene is TRBJ2-1, the V gene TRBV24-1; D is perhaps TRBD2 (5 bases). V was shortened by 3 bases and J by 13 bases, with 9 bases between the two germline ends. This CDR3 has 11 amino acids. The V gene's germline CDR1 is KGHDR and CDR2 SFDVKD. This CDR3 is CATSDTSGQFF. CDR3 coding DNA: TGTGCCACCAGTGATACTAGTGGCCAGTTCTTC.

This clonotype was picked up a small number of times. Here the CDR3 reads CASSVAGTGGFGANVLTF. As DNA, the CDR3 is TGTGCCAGCAGCGTAGCCGGGACAGGGGGCTTTGGGGCCAACGTCCTGACTTTC. The chain employs TRBV9 and TRBJ2-6; 12 bases map to TRBD1. The CDR3 runs 18 residues. Germline assignment: CDR1 SGDLS and CDR2 YYNGEE. Germline trimming cut 0 bases from V and 3 bases from J; bases unmatched to any gene: 4.

The gene calls are TRBV3-1 and TRBJ2-7, with TRBD2 as a possible D gene (6 bases). The germline CDR1 and CDR2 sequences are LGHDT and YNNKEL (reference sequence). CDR3 length equals 16 residues. Trimming shortened V by 0 bases and J by 6 bases, and 18 bases separated the two germline ends. The CDR3 region is CASSQDGGGWGAEQYF. The DNA of the CDR3 is TGTGCCAGCAGCCAAGATGGGGGAGGTTGGGGTGCCGAGCAGTACTTC.

V usage is TRBV18 and J usage is TRBJ2-5; D uncertain. This CDR3 contains 15 residues. V lost 2 bases to trimming and J lost 5 bases, with 15 bases between them. Per the germline V gene, CDR1 is KGHSH and CDR2 is LQKENI. As DNA, the CDR3 is TGTGCCAGCTCACCAATGAAAGCAGAAGGGGAGACCCAGTACTTC. Encoded protein: CASSPMKAEGETQYF.

The chain employs TRBV5-4 and TRBJ2-3, with D unresolved. Trimming shortened V by 0 bases and J by 2 bases, and 7 bases separated the two germline ends. Per the germline V gene, CDR1 is SGHNT and CDR2 is YYREEE (reference sequence). This CDR3 is 14 amino acids long. CDR3 amino acids: CASSLDRFTDTQYF. As DNA, the CDR3 is TGTGCCAGCAGCTTGGACAGATTCACAGATACGCAGTATTTT.

V gene TRBV19 combines with J gene TRBJ2-7, with D possibly being TRBD2 (6 bases). V lost 5 bases and J 3 bases, leaving 14 bases between the germline ends. This CDR3 spans 14 amino acids. Germline V CDR1 and CDR2: LNHDA, SQIVND (reference sequence). The CDR3 nucleotides are TGTGCCAGTAGTGCTGCGGGGTTTAACTACGAGCAGTACTTC. Translating gives CASSAAGFNYEQYF. The whole variable domain, filled in from reference TRBV19 and TRBJ2-7, reads DGGITQSPKYLFRKEGQNVTLSCEQNLNHDAMYWYRQDPGQGLRLIYYSQIVNDFQKGDIAEGYSVSREKKESFPLTVTSAQKNPTAFYLCASSAAGFNYEQYFGPGTRLTVT.

This clonotype was seen repeatedly, ten times or more. V and J are TRBV6-2 or TRBV6-3 and TRBJ2-7, with D perhaps TRBD1 (6 bases). The ends were cut back, 6 bases at V and 0 bases at J, with 18 bases in the middle. Germline-derived CDR1 and CDR2 are MNHEY and SVGEGT. The CDR3 totals 16 residues. CDR3 DNA sequence: TGTGCCAGCAGGCGTTCGACAGGTGGGAGCTCCTACGAGCAGTACTTC. This sequence encodes CASRRSTGGSSYEQYF.

This clonotype was detected many times. The chain has TRBV28 and TRBJ2-3; D gene uncertain. The CDR3 totals 15 residues. Germline assignment: CDR1 MDHEN and CDR2 SYDVKM. The V gene lost 5 bases and the J gene lost 0 bases, with 12 bases spanning the gap. In DNA, the CDR3 is TGTGCCAGCAGTGATCAAGATGCTAGCACAGATACGCAGTATTTT. Encoded protein: CASSDQDASTDTQYF.

This chain links TRBV29-1 with TRBJ2-3, with D unclear. V shed 7 bases and J shed 0 bases, with 14 bases lying between them. The V gene's germline CDR1 is SQVTM and CDR2 ANQGSEA. This CDR3 has 14 residues. CDR3 nucleotides: TGCAGCGCCGCCCCTACGACTAGCACAGATACGCAGTATTTT. It codes for CSAAPTTSTDTQYF.

This clonotype was seen ten or more times. Mismatch with germline at one junction end may stem from a read error. The V call is TRBV15, the J call TRBJ2-7; D is unclear. The CDR3 totals 12 residues. Looked up from germline, CDR1 is LNHNV and CDR2 is YYDKDF (reference sequence). The DNA for the CDR3 is TGTGCCACCAGCAGAGATCTCGGCCAACTTTCTTTC. Its translation: CATSRDLGQLSF.

The table lists this clonotype with many counts. V is TRBV12-3 or TRBV12-4 and J is TRBJ1-4, with unresolved D. The V and J ends lost 3 bases and 10 bases respectively, with 6 bases between them. The CDR3 length is 11 residues. The CDR3, as DNA: TGTGCCAGCAGTTTTCGCGGAAAACTGTTTTTT. Amino acids: CASSFRGKLFF.

The chain employs TRBV5-5 and TRBJ1-1; 7 bases fit TRBD1. Germline loops: CDR1 SGHKS, CDR2 YYEKEE (reference sequence). The CDR3 covers 17 residues. J was trimmed by 1 base and V by 4 bases; bases with no gene match: 13. The CDR3 DNA is TGTGCCAGCAGCGAGGTATTAGGGACAGCCAAGAACACTGAAGCTTTCTTT. Residues: CASSEVLGTAKNTEAFF.

This chain uses TRBV3-1 with TRBJ2-3; 10 bases match TRBD2. Trimming cost V 4 bases and J 6 bases; bases outside gene matches: 7. From germline, CDR1 is LGHDT and CDR2 YNNKEL (reference sequence). This CDR3 comprises 15 residues. CDR3 residues: CASSPPSGSGDTQYF. CDR3 DNA: TGTGCCAGCAGCCCCCCTAGCGGGAGTGGGGATACGCAGTATTTT.

J is TRBJ2-1 and V is TRBV7-9, with D perhaps given as TRBD1 or TRBD2 (5 bases each). CDR1 is SEHNR and CDR2 is FQNEAQ in the germline V gene (reference sequence). V was pared by 7 bases and J by 2 bases, with 24 bases between. This CDR3 has 18 amino acids. The CDR3 loop reads CASNPSRGPQTAYNEQFF. As DNA, the CDR3 is TGTGCCAGCAATCCGTCCCGGGGACCACAAACGGCCTACAATGAGCAGTTCTTC.

This rearrangement joins TRBV9 to TRBJ2-3, with D perhaps matching TRBD1 or TRBD2 (5 bases each). This CDR3 spans 17 amino acids. The V end was cut by 4 bases, the J end by 3 bases, with 21 bases between. Germline-derived CDR1 and CDR2 are SGDLS and YYNGEE. This CDR3 is CASSPPPGLAGTDTQYF. CDR3 nucleotide sequence: TGTGCCAGCAGCCCCCCCCCAGGTCTAGCAGGGACAGATACGCAGTATTTT.

Comments on this clonotype: A much larger clone is a single base away; this may be a read error. V gene TRBV5-1 combines with J gene TRBJ2-1, with 10 bases aligning to TRBD1. Germline CDR1 and CDR2: SGHRS and YFSETQ. Germline trimming cut 4 bases from V and 6 bases from J; bases unmatched to any gene: 7. The CDR3 spans 15 residues. The CDR3 loop is CASSRRQGASNEQFF. The CDR3 coding sequence is TGCGCCAGCAGCCGCCGACAGGGGGCGAGCAATGAGCAGTTCTTC.

This clonotype was seen more than once but under ten times. The chain links TRBV7-2 to TRBJ2-3; TRBD2 matches 12 bases. V dropped 2 bases and J dropped 2; count of bases not matched to a gene: 17. CDR1 and CDR2 from the germline V gene are SGHTA and FQGNSA. CDR3 length: 21 residues. CDR3 bases: TGTGCCAGCAGCTTATTTCAAGGACTAGCGGGAAGGGGGGTAAACACAGATACGCAGTATTTT. It yields the protein CASSLFQGLAGRGVNTDTQYF. The full variable domain, completed using reference TRBV7-2 and TRBJ2-3, is GAGVSQSPSNKVTEKGKDVELRCDPISGHTALYWYRQSLGQGLEFLIYFQGNSAPDKSGLPSDRFSAERTGGSVSTLTIQRTQQEDSAVYLCASSLFQGLAGRGVNTDTQYFGPGTRLTVL.

This clonotype was seen at least ten times. The chain carries TRBV11-1 and TRBJ2-1; 7 bases fit TRBD1. In germline, CDR1 is SGHAT, CDR2 FQDESV (reference sequence). Unmatched junction bases numbered 8, after V lost 1 base and J lost 8 bases. CDR3 length equals 15 residues. In nucleotides, the CDR3 is TGTGCCAGCAGCTTAGAAGGGGGCAAGTTCTATGAGCAGTTCTTC. It specifies CASSLEGGKFYEQFF. The entire variable domain, with the rest obtained from reference TRBV11-1 and TRBJ2-1, is as follows: EAEVAQSPRYKITEKSQAVAFWCDPISGHATLYWYRQILGQGPELLVQFQDESVVDDSQLPKDRFSAERLKGVDSTLKIQPAELGDSAMYLCASSLEGGKFYEQFFGPGTRLTVL.

This clonotype was picked up a small number of times. V and J are TRBV6-5 and TRBJ2-2; D possibly matches TRBD1 or TRBD2 (6 bases each). Germline CDR1 reads MNHEY; CDR2 reads SVGAGI. The CDR3 is 15 residues long. V was shortened by 2 bases and J by 5 bases, with 12 bases between the two germline ends. The CDR3 coding sequence is TGTGCCAGCAGTTACGGGGGGCTGGGTACCGGGGAGCTGTTTTTT. Translated: CASSYGGLGTGELFF.

This rearrangement joins TRBV7-2 to TRBJ2-3; 7 nucleotides agree with TRBD1. CDR3 length equals 16 residues. With V trimmed by 1 base and J by 2 bases, 6 bases remained unmatched. Germline V gene sequence: CDR1 SGHTA, CDR2 FQGNSA. The CDR3 bases are TGTGCCAGCAGCTTAGGAGGGGACAGAAACACAGATACGCAGTATTTT. Its protein product is CASSLGGDRNTDTQYF.

Details on this clonotype: At one boundary the junction diverges from the germline segment, which might be a read error. The chain couples TRBV7-3 to TRBJ2-5, with a possible D match to TRBD1 (6 bases). CDR1 SGHTA and CDR2 FQGTGA come from the germline V gene. The CDR3 contains 14 residues. CDR3 coding DNA: TGTGCCAGCAGCTTAACCGGACACAGGGATTCGAAGTTCTTC. Amino acids: CASSLTGHRDSKFF.